This T cell receptor (beta chain) was captured in a study of patients and donors after allogeneic stem cell transplantation. TCRdb called the RT-PCR reads again in MiXCR, with one record for every CDR3 protein. The data contain about 160,000 distinct CDR3 sequences, approximately 30% of them singletons. In germline, CDR1 is LNHDA, CDR2 SQIVND (reference sequence). This CDR3 is built from 17 residues. V shed 0 bases, J shed 2 bases, and the junction held 7 bases outside the gene matches. This receptor was identified in a human donor who was either an allogeneic HSCT recipient or a stem cell or donor lymphocyte infusion donor (not recorded which). It is not recorded whose cells these are; they may come from a transplant donor. The chain carries TRBV19 and TRBJ2-1, with TRBD2 matching 7 bases. Sequencing input: blood, either unsorted or a sorted T cell fraction (not recorded which). The CDR3, as DNA: TGTGCCAGTAGTATAGATTCCAGCGGGACCACCTACAATGAGCAGTTCTTC. Amino acids: CASSIDSSGTTYNEQFF.